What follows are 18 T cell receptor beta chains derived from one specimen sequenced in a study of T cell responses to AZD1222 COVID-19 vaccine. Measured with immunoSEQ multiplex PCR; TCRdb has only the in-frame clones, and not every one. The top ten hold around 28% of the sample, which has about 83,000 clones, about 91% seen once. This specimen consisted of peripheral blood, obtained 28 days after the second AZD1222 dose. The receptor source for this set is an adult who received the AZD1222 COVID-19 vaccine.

The CDR3 region has the DNA TGTGCCAGCAGTCCAGCCTATTATAGCAATCAGCCCCAGCATTTT. Its protein is CASSPAYYSNQPQHF. This chain uses TRBV6-5 with TRBJ1-5; D is undetermined. Germline-derived CDR1 and CDR2 are MNHEY and SVGAGI. This CDR3 is 15 amino acids long. V was clipped by 5 bases and J by 0 bases, with 11 bases between them.

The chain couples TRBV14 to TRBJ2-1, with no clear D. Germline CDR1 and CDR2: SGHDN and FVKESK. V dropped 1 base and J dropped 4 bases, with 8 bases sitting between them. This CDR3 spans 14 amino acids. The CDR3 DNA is TGTGCCAGCAGCCAAGGCTCAGTTTACAATGAGCAGTTCTTC. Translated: CASSQGSVYNEQFF. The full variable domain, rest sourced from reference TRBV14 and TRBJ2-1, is EAGVTQFPSHSVIEKGQTVTLRCDPISGHDNLYWYRRVMGKEIKFLLHFVKESKQDESGMPNNRFLAERTGGTYSTLKVQPAELEDSGVYFCASSQGSVYNEQFFGPGTRLTVL.

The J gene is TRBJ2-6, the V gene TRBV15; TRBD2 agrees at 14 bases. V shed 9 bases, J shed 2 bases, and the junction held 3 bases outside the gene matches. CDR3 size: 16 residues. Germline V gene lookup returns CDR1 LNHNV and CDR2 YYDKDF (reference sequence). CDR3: CATMGLAGAGANVLTF. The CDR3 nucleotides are TGTGCCACAATGGGACTAGCGGGAGCTGGGGCCAACGTCCTGACTTTC.

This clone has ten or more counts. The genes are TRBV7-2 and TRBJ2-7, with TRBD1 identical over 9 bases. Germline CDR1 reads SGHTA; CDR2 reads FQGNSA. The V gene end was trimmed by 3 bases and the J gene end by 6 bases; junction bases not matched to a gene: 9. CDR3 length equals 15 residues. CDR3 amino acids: CASSFSGTGPSEQYF. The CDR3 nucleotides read TGTGCCAGCAGCTTTTCCGGGACAGGGCCCTCCGAGCAGTACTTC.

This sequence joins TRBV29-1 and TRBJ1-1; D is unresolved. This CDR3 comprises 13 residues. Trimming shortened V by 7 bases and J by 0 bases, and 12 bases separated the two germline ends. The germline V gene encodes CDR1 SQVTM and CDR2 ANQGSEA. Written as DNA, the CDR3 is TGCAGCGCGATAAAAACAGTGAACACTGAAGCTTTCTTT. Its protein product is CSAIKTVNTEAFF.

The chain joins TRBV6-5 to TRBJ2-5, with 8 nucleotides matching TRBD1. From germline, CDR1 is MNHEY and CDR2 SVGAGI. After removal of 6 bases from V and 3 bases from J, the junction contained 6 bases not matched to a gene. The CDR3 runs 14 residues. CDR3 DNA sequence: TGTGCCAGCAGAGATTCAGGGGGCAAAGAGACCCAGTACTTC. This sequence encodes CASRDSGGKETQYF.

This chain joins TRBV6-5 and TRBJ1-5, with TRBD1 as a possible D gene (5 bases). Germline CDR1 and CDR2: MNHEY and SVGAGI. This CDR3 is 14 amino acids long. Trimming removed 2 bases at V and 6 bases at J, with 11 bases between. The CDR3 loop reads CASSYGGPGQPQHF. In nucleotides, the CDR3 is TGTGCCAGCAGTTACGGGGGTCCAGGTCAGCCCCAGCATTTT.

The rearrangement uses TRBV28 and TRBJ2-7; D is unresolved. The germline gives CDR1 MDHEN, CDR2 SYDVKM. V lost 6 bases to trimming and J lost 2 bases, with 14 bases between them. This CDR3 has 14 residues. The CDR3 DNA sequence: TGTGCCAGCAGGTTAGGTGCAGGAACCTACGAGCAGTACTTC. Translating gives CASRLGAGTYEQYF. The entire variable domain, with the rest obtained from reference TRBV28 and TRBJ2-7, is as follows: DVKVTQSSRYLVKRTGEKVFLECVQDMDHENMFWYRQDPGLGLRLIYFSYDVKMKEKGDIPEGYSVSREKKERFSLILESASTNQTSMYLCASRLGAGTYEQYFGPGTRLTVT.

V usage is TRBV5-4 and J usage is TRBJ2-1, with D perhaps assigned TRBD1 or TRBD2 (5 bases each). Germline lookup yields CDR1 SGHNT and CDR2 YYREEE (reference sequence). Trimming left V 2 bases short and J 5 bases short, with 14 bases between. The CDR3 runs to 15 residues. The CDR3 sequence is CASSFGMGVDNEQFF. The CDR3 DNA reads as TGTGCCAGCAGCTTCGGAATGGGGGTGGACAATGAGCAGTTCTTC.

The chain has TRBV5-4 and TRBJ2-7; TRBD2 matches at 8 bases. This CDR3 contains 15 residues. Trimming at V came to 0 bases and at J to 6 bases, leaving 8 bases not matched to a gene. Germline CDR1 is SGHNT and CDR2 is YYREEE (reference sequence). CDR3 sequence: CASSLGGAGESEQYF. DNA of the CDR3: TGTGCCAGCAGCTTGGGGGGAGCGGGAGAGTCCGAGCAGTACTTC.

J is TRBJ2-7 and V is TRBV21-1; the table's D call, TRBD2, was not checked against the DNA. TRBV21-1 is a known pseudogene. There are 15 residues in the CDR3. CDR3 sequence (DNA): TGTGCCAGCAGCAATAATTGGACTAGCGGAGGCGAGCAGTACTTC. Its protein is CASSNNWTSGGEQYF.

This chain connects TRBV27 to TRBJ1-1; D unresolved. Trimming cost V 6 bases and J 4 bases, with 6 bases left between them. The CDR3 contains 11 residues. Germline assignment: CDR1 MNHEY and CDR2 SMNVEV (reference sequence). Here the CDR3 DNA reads TGTGCCAGCAGATTGAGCACTGAAGCTTTCTTT. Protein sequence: CASRLSTEAFF.

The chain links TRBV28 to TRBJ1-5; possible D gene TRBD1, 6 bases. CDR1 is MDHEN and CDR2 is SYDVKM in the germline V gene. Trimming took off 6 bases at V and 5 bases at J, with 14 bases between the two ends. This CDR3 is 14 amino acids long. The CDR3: CASSPPQGHQPQHF. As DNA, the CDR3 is TGTGCCAGCAGCCCTCCCCAGGGGCATCAGCCCCAGCATTTT. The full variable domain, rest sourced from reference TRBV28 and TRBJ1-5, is DVKVTQSSRYLVKRTGEKVFLECVQDMDHENMFWYRQDPGLGLRLIYFSYDVKMKEKGDIPEGYSVSREKKERFSLILESASTNQTSMYLCASSPPQGHQPQHFGDGTRLSIL.

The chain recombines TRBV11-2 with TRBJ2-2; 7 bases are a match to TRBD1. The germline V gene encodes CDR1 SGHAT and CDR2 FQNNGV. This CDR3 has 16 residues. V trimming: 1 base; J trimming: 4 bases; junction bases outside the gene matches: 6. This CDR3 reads CASSLGDRVGTGELFF. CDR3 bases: TGTGCCAGCAGCTTAGGTGACAGGGTGGGCACCGGGGAGCTGTTTTTT.

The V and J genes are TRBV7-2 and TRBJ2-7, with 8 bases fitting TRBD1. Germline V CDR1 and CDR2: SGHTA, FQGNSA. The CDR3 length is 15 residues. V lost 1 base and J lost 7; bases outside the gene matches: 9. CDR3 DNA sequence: TGTGCCAGCAGCTTAGGAGTACAGGGGGGTGGTGAGCAGTACTTC. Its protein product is CASSLGVQGGGEQYF.

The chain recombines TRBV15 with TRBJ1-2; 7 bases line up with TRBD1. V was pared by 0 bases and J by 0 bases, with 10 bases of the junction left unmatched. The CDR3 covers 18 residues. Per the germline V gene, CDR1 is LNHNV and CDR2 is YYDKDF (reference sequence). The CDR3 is CATSRESVTGISNYGYTF. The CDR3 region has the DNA TGTGCCACCAGCAGAGAGTCTGTGACAGGGATATCTAACTATGGCTACACCTTC.

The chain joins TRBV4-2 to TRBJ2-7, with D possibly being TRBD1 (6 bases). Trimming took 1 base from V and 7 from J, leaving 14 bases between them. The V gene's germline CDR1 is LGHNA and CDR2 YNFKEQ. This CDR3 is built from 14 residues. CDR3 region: CASSQARGSGEQYF. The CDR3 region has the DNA TGTGCCAGCAGCCAAGCCAGGGGCTCGGGGGAGCAGTACTTC.

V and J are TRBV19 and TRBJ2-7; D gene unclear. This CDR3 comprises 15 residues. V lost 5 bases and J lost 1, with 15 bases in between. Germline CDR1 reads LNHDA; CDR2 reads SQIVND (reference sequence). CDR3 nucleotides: TGTGCCAGTAGTGATTCAGACTTCCCTTCCTACGAGCAGTACTTC. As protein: CASSDSDFPSYEQYF.